These 26 T cell receptor beta chains share one sample of origin, sequenced in a study of Ad26.COV2.S vaccination and SARS-CoV-2 variants. Treatment given: about 20 received Ad26.COV2.S at low or high dose, single or two shots; roughly 5 received placebo; per-sample allocation not given. It was on day 63 after the first vaccine or placebo injection that samples were taken. Repertoires were generated with immunoSEQ multiplex PCR, while TCRdb's copy carries only in-frame clones and drops some. The repertoire holds 350,000 to 400,000 clones, with 88% as singletons. This specimen was peripheral blood, taken in a trial of Ad26.COV2.S vaccine versus placebo. Receptors originate from a person between 18 and 65 years old who received the Ad26.COV2.S COVID-19 vaccine or a placebo.

J is TRBJ2-4 and V is TRBV7-6, with unresolved D. The CDR3 consists of 16 residues. The germline V gene has CDR1 SGHVS and CDR2 FNYEAQ. V lost 6 bases to trimming and J lost 0 bases, with 15 bases between them. CDR3 in DNA: TGTGCCAGCAGGAGGTGGCAGACGGTAGCCAAAAACATTCAGTACTTC. Amino acid sequence: CASRRWQTVAKNIQYF.

This clone was counted between two and nine times. The V call is TRBV18, the J call TRBJ2-7; no clear D gene. CDR3 size: 13 residues. V was trimmed by 1 base and J by 2 bases, leaving 6 bases between them. In germline, CDR1 is KGHSH, CDR2 LQKENI. CDR3 in DNA: TGTGCCAGCTCACCACGGCTAGCCTACGAGCAGTACTTC. Residues: CASSPRLAYEQYF.

This sequence joins TRBV3-1 (or the pseudogene TRBV3-2) and TRBJ2-7; D ambiguous. Germline CDR1 is LGHDT and CDR2 is YNNKEL (reference sequence). Trimming left V 0 bases short and J 1 base short, with 7 bases between. This CDR3 contains 14 residues. This CDR3 reads CASSQDAGSYEQYF. In DNA, the CDR3 is TGTGCCAGCAGCCAAGATGCTGGTTCCTACGAGCAGTACTTC.

This rearrangement joins TRBV3-1 (or the pseudogene TRBV3-2) to TRBJ1-1; 9 nucleotides line up with TRBD1. CDR3 length equals 14 residues. The J segment lost 4 bases and the V segment lost 3 bases, leaving 3 bases of the junction unmatched. CDR1 is LGHDT, CDR2 YNNKEL, per germline (reference sequence). The CDR3 nucleotides read TGTGCCAGCAGCCAGGAGACAGGGGGCACTGAAGCTTTCTTT. The encoded protein is CASSQETGGTEAFF.

The V gene is TRBV20-1, the J gene TRBJ2-7, with 8 bases lining up with TRBD1. CDR3 length: 14 amino acids. The V segment lost 3 bases and the J segment 2 bases; nucleotides outside the gene matches: 6. Germline V gene sequence: CDR1 DFQATT, CDR2 SNEGSKA (reference sequence). The CDR3 coding sequence is TGCAGTGCTAGTCAGGCCAGGGGGCCCTACGAGCAGTACTTC. Residues: CSASQARGPYEQYF.

This clone has a handful of counts. V usage is TRBV7-8 and J usage is TRBJ2-1; tentatively, D is TRBD2 (5 bases). The CDR3 runs 17 residues. The germline V and J ends were trimmed by 5 bases and 0 bases, with 17 bases remaining between them. Germline V CDR1 and CDR2: SGHVS, FQNEAQ. Here the CDR3 DNA reads TGTGCCAGCAGCCGGCCAGACGGGAAGAGCTCCTACAATGAGCAGTTCTTC. This codes for CASSRPDGKSSYNEQFF.

The rearrangement uses TRBV15 and TRBJ1-6, with a weak D call TRBD1 (5 bases). The CDR3 loop spans 14 amino acids. V was clipped by 1 base and J by 13 bases, with 14 bases between them. Germline values: CDR1 LNHNV, CDR2 YYDKDF (reference sequence). The CDR3 sequence: CATSRVDIRGPLHF. The CDR3 nucleotides read TGTGCCACCAGCAGAGTGGACATCCGAGGGCCCCTCCACTTT. Full variable domain (outside the CDR3, taken from reference TRBV15 and TRBJ1-6): DAMVIQNPRYQVTQFGKPVTLSCSQTLNHNVMYWYQQKSSQAPKLLFHYYDKDFNNEADTPDNFQSRRPNTSFCFLDIRSPGLGDTAMYLCATSRVDIRGPLHFGNGTRLTVT.

On this clone: The junction and the germline gene differ at one end; a read error may be behind it. V and J are TRBV30 and TRBJ1-2; unclear D gene. The CDR3 is made up of 12 amino acids. Germline CDR1 and CDR2: GTSNPN and SVGIG (reference sequence). The CDR3 region is CAWSVPPTAEVF. CDR3 sequence (DNA): TGTGCCTGGAGTGTACCTCCAACGGCTGAAGTATTC.

The rearrangement joins TRBV7-2 to TRBJ2-3; TRBD2 matches at 8 bases. Germline CDR1 reads SGHTA; CDR2 reads FQGNSA. The CDR3 contains 15 residues. J lost 4 bases, V lost 5 bases, and 8 bases had no gene match. CDR3 nucleotide sequence: TGTGCCAGCAGCAAACCGGCGGGGGGCGCAGATACGCAGTATTTT. Amino acids: CASSKPAGGADTQYF.

This chain joins TRBV30 and TRBJ1-3, with no clear D. V lost 2 bases and J 4 bases, leaving 6 bases between the germline ends. The CDR3 spans 12 residues. Germline CDR1 reads GTSNPN; CDR2 reads SVGIG (reference sequence). Written as DNA, the CDR3 is TGTGCCTGGAGTCCCTCCGGAAACACCATATATTTT. It is translated as CAWSPSGNTIYF.

The V gene is TRBV7-6, the J gene TRBJ1-4; D remains unclear. V was pared by 4 bases and J by 0 bases, with 9 bases between. Germline CDR1 SGHVS, CDR2 FNYEAQ. The CDR3 is 15 amino acids. CDR3 coding DNA: TGTGCCAGCAGCTCTACAGAGGCAACTAATGAAAAACTGTTTTTT. It yields the protein CASSSTEATNEKLFF.

The chain recombines TRBV21-1 with TRBJ1-1; TRBD1, the D gene given by the table, was not confirmed from the DNA. TRBV21-1 constitutes a pseudogene. The CDR3 runs to 19 residues. The CDR3 here is CASSKGEVVNRGPNTEAFF. For the CDR3, the DNA is TGTGCCAGCAGCAAAGGTGAAGTAGTGAACAGGGGCCCGAACACTGAAGCTTTCTTT.

The rearrangement links TRBV7-2 to TRBJ1-3, with D hard to call. Germline CDR1 is SGHTA and CDR2 is FQGNSA. The CDR3 extends over 15 amino acids. Trimming shortened V by 3 bases and J by 1 base, and 10 bases separated the two germline ends. CDR3 sequence: CASSFAPVSGNTIYF. The CDR3 DNA reads TGTGCCAGCAGCTTCGCGCCAGTGTCTGGAAACACCATATATTTT.

In its sample, this clone was seen once. This sequence joins TRBV9 and TRBJ2-1; 9 bases map to TRBD2. The V gene end was trimmed by 6 bases and the J gene end by 4 bases; junction bases not matched to a gene: 8. CDR1 is SGDLS, CDR2 YYNGEE, per germline. There are 15 residues in the CDR3. This CDR3 is CASNGGLAGYNEQFF. CDR3 DNA: TGTGCCAGCAATGGGGGGCTAGCGGGGTACAATGAGCAGTTCTTC.

This clone was recorded a few times. The chain has TRBV4-1 and TRBJ1-6, with unresolved D. The CDR3 has 16 residues. The V gene lost 3 bases and the J gene lost 9 bases, with 18 bases spanning the gap. CDR1 and CDR2 (germline): MGHRA, YSYEKL. The CDR3 spells CASSQQWTVNASPLHF. CDR3 DNA sequence: TGCGCCAGCAGCCAGCAATGGACCGTCAACGCTTCACCCCTCCACTTT.

The rearrangement links TRBV6-5 to TRBJ2-3, with D uncertain. The CDR3 runs 15 residues. Germline CDR1 is MNHEY and CDR2 is SVGAGI. Trimming left V 3 bases short and J 6 bases short, with 16 bases between. In nucleotides, the CDR3 is TGTGCCAGCAGTTATGTCCCTGCGCAGGATGATACGCAGTATTTT. This translates into CASSYVPAQDDTQYF.

This chain joins TRBV7-2 and TRBJ1-3, with 7 bases that match TRBD1. Germline CDR1 reads SGHTA; CDR2 reads FQGNSA. This CDR3 is built from 14 residues. Losses at the gene ends were 5 bases for V and 2 bases for J; bases not matched to a gene: 3. CDR3 in amino acids: CASSVGGTGNTIYF. CDR3 bases: TGTGCCAGCAGCGTAGGGGGCACTGGAAACACCATATATTTT. The complete variable domain, with remaining parts taken from reference TRBV7-2 and TRBJ1-3, reads GAGVSQSPSNKVTEKGKDVELRCDPISGHTALYWYRQSLGQGLEFLIYFQGNSAPDKSGLPSDRFSAERTGGSVSTLTIQRTQQEDSAVYLCASSVGGTGNTIYFGEGSWLTVV.

The rearrangement uses TRBV9 and TRBJ1-1; D uncertain. Germline CDR1 is SGDLS and CDR2 is YYNGEE. V gave up 0 bases and J gave up 3 bases, with 12 bases separating them. The CDR3 length is 15 residues. In nucleotides, the CDR3 is TGTGCCAGCAGCGTAGGAACGGGTTATCACACTGAAGCTTTCTTT. It translates to CASSVGTGYHTEAFF.

The chain's CDR3 is CASSEVRDTGELFF. The CDR3 DNA is TGTGCCAGCAGTGAAGTTAGGGACACCGGGGAGCTGTTTTTT. The chain uses TRBV6-1 and TRBJ2-2; D is unclear. Germline loops: CDR1 MNHNS, CDR2 SASEGT. The germline V and J ends were trimmed by 1 base and 3 bases, with 6 bases remaining between them. The CDR3 runs 14 residues.

CDR3 protein: CASSESFEGLRQPQHF. Written as DNA, the CDR3 is TGTGCCAGCAGTGAAAGCTTTGAGGGGTTAAGACAGCCCCAGCATTTT. The V and J genes are TRBV6-1 and TRBJ1-5, with a weak D call TRBD1 (5 bases). The CDR3 is 16 residues long. V lost 2 bases to trimming and J lost 7 bases, with 18 bases between them. Germline CDR1 MNHNS, CDR2 SASEGT.

J is TRBJ2-1 and V is TRBV19, with D possibly being TRBD2 (5 bases). V lost 5 bases and J lost 7, with 21 bases in between. This CDR3 has 16 amino acids. Germline V lookup: CDR1 LNHDA, CDR2 SQIVND (reference sequence). CDR3 in amino acids: CASSQRKLSGWNEQFF. For the CDR3, the DNA is TGTGCCAGTAGTCAACGGAAATTGAGCGGTTGGAATGAGCAGTTCTTC.

The rearrangement links TRBV6-5 to TRBJ1-2, with TRBD1 matching 7 bases. The CDR3 consists of 14 residues. CDR1 MNHEY and CDR2 SVGAGI come from the germline V gene. The junction had 2 bases not matched to a gene; V was cut back by 0 bases and J by 4 bases. The CDR3 coding sequence is TGTGCCAGCAGTTACTCGGGACAGCGCTATGGCTACACCTTC. Translating gives CASSYSGQRYGYTF.

The chain combines TRBV5-6 with TRBJ2-3; 7 nucleotides align to TRBD2. J lost 1 base, V lost 1 base, and 0 bases had no gene match. CDR1 and CDR2 (germline): SGHDT, YYEEEE. The CDR3 is 14 amino acids. CDR3: CASSLRGGTDTQYF. The CDR3, as DNA: TGTGCCAGCAGCTTGCGGGGGGGCACAGATACGCAGTATTTT.

The chain is built from TRBV5-4 and TRBJ2-1; a weak D match, TRBD2 (7 bases). The CDR3 consists of 15 residues. Trimming shortened V by 5 bases and J by 8 bases, and 20 bases separated the two germline ends. Germline CDR1 SGHNT, CDR2 YYREEE (reference sequence). CDR3 DNA: TGTGCCAGCAGGATTGGGGGGGGCGATAGGGATGAGCAGTTCTTC. This encodes CASRIGGGDRDEQFF. Looking up the rest from reference TRBV5-4 and TRBJ2-1 gives the full variable domain: ETGVTQSPTHLIKTRGQQVTLRCSSQSGHNTVSWYQQALGQGPQFIFQYYREEENGRGNFPPRFSGLQFPNYSSELNVNALELDDSALYLCASRIGGGDRDEQFFGPGTRLTVL.

The chain employs TRBV30 and TRBJ2-5; possible D gene TRBD2, 7 bases. Trimming removed 5 bases at V and 5 bases at J, with 15 bases between. The CDR3 extends over 13 amino acids. Germline CDR1 is GTSNPN and CDR2 is SVGIG (reference sequence). The CDR3 is CAWVEGEGETQYF. The DNA of the CDR3 is TGTGCCTGGGTGGAGGGGGAGGGGGAGACCCAGTACTTC.

This sequence joins TRBV24-1 and TRBJ1-5; D is possibly TRBD1 (6 bases). The CDR3 extends over 17 amino acids. V lost 3 bases and J lost 3, with 17 bases in between. CDR1 and CDR2 (germline): KGHDR, SFDVKD. CDR3: CATSDPKRGSNNQPQHF. In DNA form, the CDR3 reads TGTGCCACCAGTGATCCCAAAAGGGGGAGTAACAATCAGCCCCAGCATTTT.